The 21 T cell receptor beta chains below all came from one sample that was sequenced in a study of vaccination effects on CD4 cells after COVID-19. The antigens for these receptors are not known. Libraries were prepared by immunoSEQ multiplex PCR; TCRdb keeps only in-frame clonotypes and omits some of them. The table has 60,000 to 70,000 clones, 75% to 85% seen once. Antigen-specific CD4+ T cell clonotypes were called by their expansion after viral peptide-pool culture in ViraFEST. CD4+ T cell isolation took place after approximately 11 days of culture. This sample comprised CD4+ T cells from PBMCs cultured with HCoV-229E spike peptides, obtained before COVID-19 vaccination. These receptors all come from a human donor who received a COVID-19 vaccine.

The V call is TRBV2, the J call TRBJ2-5; 9 positions match TRBD1. The CDR3 runs 16 residues. Germline V gene data show CDR1 as SNHLY and CDR2 as FYNNEI. The V segment lost 7 bases and the J segment 1 base; nucleotides outside the gene matches: 10. The CDR3: CASTLRRTGAQETQYF. The CDR3 coding sequence is TGTGCCAGCACCCTAAGGAGGACAGGGGCCCAAGAGACCCAGTACTTC.

The table lists this clone with a few counts. The rearrangement joins TRBV9 to TRBJ2-1; 8 bases align to TRBD2. The CDR3 has 16 residues. Losses at the gene ends were 0 bases for V and 9 bases for J; bases not matched to a gene: 11. Germline V gives CDR1 SGDLS, CDR2 YYNGEE. CDR3 DNA sequence: TGTGCCAGCAGCGTAGCCGGTGGCAGCGGGGGTTCTGAGCAGTTCTTC. It yields the protein CASSVAGGSGGSEQFF.

J is TRBJ2-5 and V is TRBV2; 10 bases match TRBD1. The CDR3 covers 14 residues. Trimming removed 4 bases from V and 6 bases from J; junction bases left unmatched: 5. Germline values: CDR1 SNHLY, CDR2 FYNNEI. In DNA form, the CDR3 reads TGTGCCAGCAGTGGGCCGGGACAGGGGCAGACCCAGTACTTC. Its translation is CASSGPGQGQTQYF.

The chain joins TRBV6-4 to TRBJ1-4; no reliable D call. Germline V gene lookup returns CDR1 MRHNA and CDR2 SNTAGT. The CDR3 runs 15 residues. Trimming removed 4 bases from V and 0 bases from J, with 9 bases in between. CDR3 amino acids: CASSVRDATNEKLFF. The CDR3, as DNA: TGTGCCAGCAGTGTACGAGATGCAACTAATGAAAAACTGTTTTTT.

The rearrangement joins TRBV5-5 to TRBJ1-5; perhaps TRBD1 as D (6 bases). The CDR3 loop spans 15 amino acids. The V and J ends lost 4 bases and 0 bases respectively, with 11 bases between them. In germline, CDR1 is SGHKS, CDR2 YYEKEE (reference sequence). The chain's CDR3 is CASSQTGTSNQPQHF. In DNA, the CDR3 is TGTGCCAGCAGCCAAACAGGGACTAGCAATCAGCCCCAGCATTTT.

This clone is labeled medium-sized (0.01 to 0.1%). The J gene is TRBJ1-3, the V gene TRBV7-2; TRBD1 aligns across 8 bases. The CDR3 runs 15 residues. After removal of 4 bases from V and 4 bases from J, the junction contained 6 bases not matched to a gene. Germline values: CDR1 SGHTA, CDR2 FQGNSA. Written as DNA, the CDR3 is TGTGCCAGCAGCTCTTACCAGGGGGCGGGAAACACCATATATTTT. It specifies CASSSYQGAGNTIYF.

The chain joins TRBV7-2 to TRBJ2-1, with D unclear. The CDR3 contains 14 residues. V lost 7 bases and J 0 bases, leaving 10 bases between the germline ends. Germline V gene lookup returns CDR1 SGHTA and CDR2 FQGNSA. CDR3 coding DNA: TGTGCCAGCACCCTCTCCACCTCCTACAATGAGCAGTTCTTC. Translating it yields CASTLSTSYNEQFF.

The rearrangement joins TRBV6-6 to TRBJ2-4; D unclear. Germline CDR1 and CDR2: MNHNY and SVGAGI (reference sequence). CDR3 size: 16 residues. V lost 8 bases and J 1 base, leaving 18 bases between the germline ends. The CDR3 reads CASPLSLTNAKNIQYF. Written as DNA, the CDR3 is TGTGCCAGCCCTCTTTCGTTGACGAACGCCAAAAACATTCAGTACTTC.

This chain connects TRBV5-4 to TRBJ1-2; TRBD1 might be the D (5 bases). Trimming shortened V by 3 bases and J by 6 bases, and 12 bases separated the two germline ends. Germline lookup yields CDR1 SGHNT and CDR2 YYREEE (reference sequence). The length of the CDR3 is 13 residues. Written as DNA, the CDR3 is TGTGCCAGCAGCTCGTCGGACAAGGATGGCTACACCTTC. It translates to CASSSSDKDGYTF.

The chain uses TRBV5-1 and TRBJ1-1; D call uncertain. Trimming stripped 1 base from V and 3 bases from J, with 16 bases between. Germline V gives CDR1 SGHRS, CDR2 YFSETQ. The CDR3 has 16 amino acids. The CDR3 DNA reads as TGCGCCAGCAGCTTGTCTCTGGGGAGTGGGTACACTGAAGCTTTCTTT. Residues: CASSLSLGSGYTEAFF.

CDR3 nucleotide sequence: TGTGCCAGCAGCTCCCGCGGACAGGGGGTTGAAAAACTGTTTTTT. Amino acids: CASSSRGQGVEKLFF. This chain connects TRBV11-2 to TRBJ1-4; 10 bases map to TRBD1. The CDR3 spans 15 residues. V shed 4 bases, J shed 7 bases, and the junction held 6 bases outside the gene matches. Germline CDR1 is SGHAT and CDR2 is FQNNGV.

This chain joins TRBV2 and TRBJ2-1, with a possible D match to TRBD1 (6 bases). V was shortened by 3 bases and J by 6 bases, with 12 bases between the two germline ends. CDR1 SNHLY and CDR2 FYNNEI come from the germline V gene. This CDR3 is 14 amino acids long. CDR3 sequence reads: CASSDRGGVNEQFF. CDR3 DNA sequence: TGTGCCAGCAGTGACAGGGGTGGGGTCAATGAGCAGTTCTTC.

The V gene is TRBV30, the J gene TRBJ2-2, with D possibly being TRBD2 (6 bases). CDR3 length equals 15 residues. In germline, CDR1 is GTSNPN, CDR2 SVGIG (reference sequence). The ends were cut back, 2 bases at V and 4 bases at J, with 14 bases in the middle. The CDR3 DNA reads TGTGCCTGGAGTCGACGGGGGATCTCCACCGGGGAGCTGTTTTTT. This gives the protein CAWSRRGISTGELFF.

The CDR3 DNA is TGTGCCAGCAGCGCGGGGGGCGGGGCAGATACGCAGTATTTT. It is translated as CASSAGGGADTQYF. The chain couples TRBV9 to TRBJ2-3; perhaps TRBD2 as D (7 bases). CDR1 is SGDLS and CDR2 is YYNGEE in the germline V gene. This CDR3 spans 14 amino acids. Trimming took off 3 bases at V and 4 bases at J, with 12 bases between the two ends.

This clone was detected once. This chain connects TRBV18 to TRBJ2-1; 11 bases align to TRBD1. The CDR3 loop spans 17 amino acids. CDR1 is KGHSH and CDR2 is LQKENI in the germline V gene. V trimming: 2 bases; J trimming: 12 bases; junction bases outside the gene matches: 15. This CDR3 reads CASSPIGPGQGDLSQFF. DNA for the CDR3: TGTGCCAGCTCACCAATAGGCCCGGGACAGGGGGATTTGTCGCAGTTCTTC.

Note on this clone: Other nucleotide sequences from this sample produce the same CDR3. The chain links TRBV6-5 to TRBJ1-2, with D unclear. V was pared by 2 bases and J by 8 bases, with 6 bases between. CDR3 length equals 11 residues. Looked up from germline, CDR1 is MNHEY and CDR2 is SVGAGI. This CDR3 reads CASSYGTGYTF. CDR3 in DNA: TGTGCCAGCAGTTACGGCACCGGCTACACCTTC.

This rearrangement joins TRBV2 to TRBJ2-1, with D possibly matching TRBD1 (5 bases). The CDR3 runs 15 residues. Germline CDR1 SNHLY, CDR2 FYNNEI. The V end lost 6 bases, the J end lost 0 bases, and 12 bases lay between the germline ends. CDR3 sequence (DNA): TGTGCCAGCAGGGACGACAGACTCTCCTACAATGAGCAGTTCTTC. Translation: CASRDDRLSYNEQFF.

The gene calls are TRBV11-2 and TRBJ2-2, with TRBD1 matching over 8 bases. Germline lookup yields CDR1 SGHAT and CDR2 FQNNGV. The CDR3 covers 15 residues. V trimming: 5 bases; J trimming: 0 bases; junction bases outside the gene matches: 2. The CDR3 coding sequence is TGTGCCAGCAGCCCACAGGGGGCGAACACCGGGGAGCTGTTTTTT. Translation gives CASSPQGANTGELFF.

This clone occurred once. The chain links TRBV28 to TRBJ1-3; D not certain. CDR3 length equals 16 residues. Germline CDR1 reads MDHEN; CDR2 reads SYDVKM. V was trimmed by 6 bases and J by 4 bases, leaving 19 bases between them. The CDR3, as DNA: TGTGCCAGCAGCAGGAAGGTCGGTGCTCCAGGAAACACCATATATTTT. Its translation is CASSRKVGAPGNTIYF.

The gene calls are TRBV5-4 and TRBJ2-3; perhaps TRBD2 as D (6 bases). Germline values: CDR1 SGHNT, CDR2 YYREEE (reference sequence). This CDR3 has 15 residues. Between the trimmed V and J ends, which lost 4 bases and 3 bases, there was a span of 15 bases. The CDR3 coding sequence is TGTGCCAGCAGCCCCTGGGGGGTTGGGACAGATACGCAGTATTTT. Its translation: CASSPWGVGTDTQYF.

This clone was picked up one time. The genes are TRBV7-2 and TRBJ1-3; D remains ambiguous. Germline CDR1 reads SGHTA; CDR2 reads FQGNSA. V was trimmed by 2 bases and J by 2 bases, leaving 7 bases between them. This CDR3 contains 14 residues. CDR3 region: CASSLWTAGNTIYF. The CDR3 nucleotides read TGTGCCAGCAGCTTATGGACGGCTGGAAACACCATATATTTT.